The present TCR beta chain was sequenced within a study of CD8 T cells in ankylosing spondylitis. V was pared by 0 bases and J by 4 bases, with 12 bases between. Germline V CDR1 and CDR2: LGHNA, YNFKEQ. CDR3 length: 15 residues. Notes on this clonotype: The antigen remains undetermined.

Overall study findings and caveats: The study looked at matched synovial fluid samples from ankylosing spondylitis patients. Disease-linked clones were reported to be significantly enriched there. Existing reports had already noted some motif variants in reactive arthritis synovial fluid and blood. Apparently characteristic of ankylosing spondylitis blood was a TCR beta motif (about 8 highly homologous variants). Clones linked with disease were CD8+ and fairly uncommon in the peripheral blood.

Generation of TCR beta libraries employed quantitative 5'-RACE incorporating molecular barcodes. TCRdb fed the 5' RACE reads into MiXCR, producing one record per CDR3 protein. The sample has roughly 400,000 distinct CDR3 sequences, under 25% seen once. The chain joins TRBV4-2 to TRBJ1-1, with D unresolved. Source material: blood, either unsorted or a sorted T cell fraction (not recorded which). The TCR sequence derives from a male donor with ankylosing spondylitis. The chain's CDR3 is CASSQDAGSLTEAFF. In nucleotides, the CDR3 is TGTGCCAGCAGCCAAGACGCCGGGTCTCTCACTGAAGCTTTCTTT.